This TCR beta chain derives from a study of blood T cell repertoires in COVID-19. Original data processing: Reference gene primer amplification yielded estimated nucleated cell counts. Profiling relied on immunoSEQ multiplex PCR, and the TCRdb table lists in-frame clones only, not all of them. D and trimming come from the DNA, and the V and J calls and clone size come from that table. The repertoire consists of hundreds of thousands of clones, with around nine tenths occurring once and the leading ten covering roughly a tenth. Participants were aged roughly 18 to 90 years from more than 20 US areas. Participants' own reports of clinical history determined their cohort assignment. Sequenced sample: PBMCs or T cells enriched from blood (not recorded which). The receptor's source is a woman in her thirties or forties who had recovered from COVID-19.

The CDR3 reads CAISERQGAGYNEQFF. The CDR3 DNA reads as TGTGCCATCAGTGAGAGACAGGGGGCAGGATACAATGAGCAGTTCTTC. The chain couples TRBV10-3 to TRBJ2-1; 10 bases match TRBD1. The CDR3 is 16 amino acids. The J segment lost 4 bases and the V segment lost 2 bases, leaving 5 bases of the junction unmatched. Germline values: CDR1 ENHRY, CDR2 SYGVKD.